This entry concerns a single T cell receptor beta chain. These data are taken from a study of blood T cell repertoires in COVID-19. Background on the study: COVID-19 samples, acute and convalescent, were from the United States, Italy and Spain.

Between the trimmed V and J ends, which lost 0 bases and 6 bases, there was a span of 17 bases. This CDR3 contains 16 residues. CDR1 is ENHRY and CDR2 is SYGVKD in the germline V gene. In the authors' workflow: Estimation of nucleated cell counts relied on the amplification of reference gene primers. Profiled with immunoSEQ multiplex PCR; TCRdb holds only in-frame clones, not every one. Clonal size and the V and J genes are those of that table, whereas D and trimming came from the DNA. This table holds under 120,000 clones, 80% to 90% found once. The source is an elderly woman with acute or convalescent COVID-19. The V gene is TRBV10-3, the J gene TRBJ1-2; perhaps TRBD1 as D (6 bases). The sample taken for sequencing was peripheral blood. CDR3 region: CAISESQGFLPNGYTF. CDR3 nucleotides: TGTGCCATCAGTGAGTCACAGGGATTTTTACCGAATGGCTACACCTTC.